This T cell receptor beta chain was documented in a study of shared clonotypes between healthy human individuals. Regarding the study as a whole: A reduction in generation probabilities was seen for non-shared clonotypes relative to those shared by all four donors. Blood alone was sampled, and tissue repertoires likely differ.

All donors were Caucasian adults living in Nashville, Tennessee. Concerning this clone: Its specificity is not known.

About 33,000 T cell genomes (roughly 220 ng DNA) went into each sorted-subset replicate. Sequenced by immunoSEQ multiplex PCR; TCRdb stores in-frame clones only, minus some. The sample consists of about a million clones, 60% to 80% of them appearing once. The CDR3 runs to 15 residues. Germline CDR1 and CDR2: SGDLS and YYNGEE. The V end lost 3 bases, the J end lost 11 bases, and 23 bases lay between the germline ends. The material sequenced was memory CD4+ T cells from PBMCs. Subset described: CD45RA-negative fraction. This sequence was found in a man aged 18 to 30 in good health. Some clones in this sample may be carry-over from other donors' samples. V usage is TRBV9 and J usage is TRBJ1-1; tentatively, D is TRBD1 (5 bases). The CDR3 DNA follows: TGTGCCAGCAGCGCCAGGGACTCCTACCCTCCGATGGCTTTCTTT. Its protein is CASSARDSYPPMAFF.